The 8 T cell receptor beta chains in this list originate from one sample, sequenced in a study of T cells after yellow fever vaccination. TCRdb used MiXCR to reprocess the 5' RACE reads, holding one entry per CDR3 protein. In the table there are some 600,000 distinct CDR3 sequences, about 12% of which are singletons. The sequencing here drew on PBMCs, taken on the day of the yellow fever booster vaccination. These receptors were obtained from a man aged 25-45 years who received the YFV17D yellow fever vaccine.

The sample holds a few counts of this clonotype. CDR3 sequence reads: CASSTGQGASDIQYF. CDR3 nucleotide sequence: TGTGCCAGCAGCACCGGACAGGGGGCGTCGGACATTCAGTACTTC. V usage is TRBV28 and J usage is TRBJ2-4; the match to TRBD1 covers 11 bases. J lost 8 bases, V lost 6 bases, and 9 bases had no gene match. CDR1 and CDR2 (germline): MDHEN, SYDVKM. This CDR3 comprises 15 residues.

This clonotype has at least ten counts. The rearrangement uses TRBV19 and TRBJ2-2; D is perhaps TRBD1 (5 bases). The V gene lost 5 bases and the J gene lost 5 bases, with 12 bases spanning the gap. CDR1 is LNHDA, CDR2 SQIVND, per germline (reference sequence). There are 14 residues in the CDR3. The CDR3 reads CASSLLGATGELFF. The DNA of the CDR3 is TGTGCCAGTAGTCTCCTTGGGGCGACCGGGGAGCTGTTTTTT.

This clonotype has a handful of counts. The chain uses TRBV20-1 and TRBJ2-7, with a weak D call TRBD2 (6 bases). This CDR3 contains 14 residues. CDR1 and CDR2 (germline): DFQATT, SNEGSKA (reference sequence). Trimming took off 0 bases at V and 0 bases at J, with 9 bases between the two ends. CDR3 nucleotide sequence: TGCAGTGCTAGAGACCAGCGGGCCTCCTACGAGCAGTACTTC. This translates into CSARDQRASYEQYF.

The genes are TRBV20-1 and TRBJ2-5; TRBD2 agrees at 9 bases. The V segment lost 5 bases and the J segment 4 bases; nucleotides outside the gene matches: 5. The germline V gene encodes CDR1 DFQATT and CDR2 SNEGSKA (reference sequence). The CDR3 loop spans 13 amino acids. Here the CDR3 reads CSAGLSGGETQYF. DNA of the CDR3: TGCAGTGCTGGTCTTAGCGGGGGAGAGACCCAGTACTTC.

The chain links TRBV20-1 to TRBJ2-3, with 7 bases lining up with TRBD2. CDR1 and CDR2 from the germline V gene are DFQATT and SNEGSKA (reference sequence). The CDR3 spans 14 residues. Unmatched junction bases numbered 13, after V lost 7 bases and J lost 6 bases. DNA for the CDR3: TGCAGTGGAACTTTCGGGGGGAGTGGTGATACGCAGTATTTT. This sequence encodes CSGTFGGSGDTQYF.

This clonotype was recorded a few times. The chain combines TRBV29-1 with TRBJ2-3, with D hard to call. The CDR3 has 13 residues. The germline V and J ends were trimmed by 4 bases and 1 base, with 9 bases remaining between them. Germline CDR1 is SQVTM and CDR2 is ANQGSEA. The CDR3 loop is CSVVGPGTDTQYF. Here the CDR3 DNA reads TGCAGCGTTGTTGGACCGGGCACAGATACGCAGTATTTT.

The chain employs TRBV20-1 and TRBJ2-1; D gene ambiguous. The ends were cut back, 3 bases at V and 1 base at J, with 7 bases in the middle. This CDR3 has 13 amino acids. Germline values: CDR1 DFQATT, CDR2 SNEGSKA (reference sequence). The CDR3 DNA reads as TGCAGTGCTAGCGACGTATCCTACAATGAGCAGTTCTTC. Translating it yields CSASDVSYNEQFF.

This clonotype has more than one count but fewer than ten. The chain couples TRBV4-3 to TRBJ2-1, with 12 bases that match TRBD2. Germline V gene sequence: CDR1 LGHNA, CDR2 YSLEER. The V and J ends lost 4 bases and 5 bases, in that order; junction bases with no gene match: 6. The CDR3 totals 16 residues. CDR3 in DNA: TGCGCCAGCAGCCCTAGCGGGAGGGGTTTAGACAATGAGCAGTTCTTC. Protein: CASSPSGRGLDNEQFF.